The 27 T cell receptor beta chains presented below share a single source sample, sequenced in a study of tumor and adjacent non-tumor tissue in lung cancer. The library came from three nested PCR rounds adapted from ARM-PCR protocols. TCRdb reanalysed the multiplex PCR reads using MiXCR and keeps one entry per CDR3 protein. This table has about 90,000 distinct CDR3 sequences, more than 60% appearing once. The template was RNA from unsorted bulk tissue. Material: lung tumor tissue. The receptors here all came from a man between 65 and 80 years old with non-small cell lung cancer.

Comments on this clonotype: No conserved phenylalanine or tryptophan ends this CDR3, so it is likely a read error. The chain joins TRBV28 to TRBJ2-7; D is ambiguous. In germline, CDR1 is MDHEN, CDR2 SYDVKM. Trimming shortened V by 6 bases and J by 0 bases, and 9 bases separated the two germline ends. The CDR3 length is 13 residues. The CDR3 DNA sequence: TGTGCCAGCAGCCACCCGAGCTCCTACGAGCAGTACTTA. It codes for CASSHPSSYEQYL.

As regards this clonotype: A read error may produce the germline difference seen at one junction end. The chain links TRBV11-3 to TRBJ2-4, with D unclear. This CDR3 comprises 16 residues. The germline V gene has CDR1 SGHNT and CDR2 YENEEA. The CDR3 DNA reads TGTGCTAGCAGCGAAAACTCCGGATTAACCAAAAACATTCAGTACTTC. Protein: CASSENSGLTKNIQYF. Combining the CDR3 with reference TRBV11-3 and TRBJ2-4 gives the whole variable domain EAGVVQSPRYKIIEKKQPVAFWCNPISGHNTLYWYLQNLGQGPELLIRYENEEAVDDSQLPKDRFSAERLKGVDSTLKIQPAELGDSAVYLCASSENSGLTKNIQYFGAGTRLSVL.

To note about this clonotype: At one boundary the junction diverges from the germline segment, which might be a read error. The chain carries TRBV5-6 and TRBJ1-1; unclear D gene. The CDR3 is made up of 13 amino acids. Germline CDR1 and CDR2: SGHDT and YYEEEE. Here the CDR3 reads CASSHMVGPEAFF. The CDR3 coding sequence is TGTGCAAGCAGCCACATGGTGGGCCCTGAAGCTTTCTTT.

Turning to this clonotype: At one end the junction does not follow the germline gene, possibly because of a read error. V and J are TRBV28 and TRBJ1-1, with a weak D call TRBD1 (5 bases). Germline V gene sequence: CDR1 MDHEN, CDR2 SYDVKM. The CDR3 is made up of 15 amino acids. This CDR3 is CVSSSGGEVNTEAFF. In DNA form, the CDR3 reads TGTGTCAGCAGCTCCGGAGGGGAAGTGAACACTGAAGCTTTCTTT.

Note on this clonotype: One end of the junction is discordant with germline, which a read error may explain. The V gene is TRBV11-2, the J gene TRBJ1-3; 7 nucleotides agree with TRBD1. The germline CDR1 and CDR2 sequences are SGHAT and FQNNGV. The CDR3 extends over 16 amino acids. Here the CDR3 reads CASSPFRKGAGNTIYF. Written as DNA, the CDR3 is TGTGCCAGCAGCCCTTTCCGCAAGGGGGCCGGAAACACCATATACTTT.

This clonotype was counted at least ten times. This chain joins TRBV29-1 and TRBJ1-1, with D perhaps TRBD1 (5 bases). The ends were cut back, 8 bases at V and 0 bases at J, with 13 bases in the middle. This CDR3 has 13 amino acids. Germline-derived CDR1 and CDR2 are SQVTM and ANQGSEA. The DNA for the CDR3 is TGCAGCACGGGGGGGGGGATGAACACTGAAGCTTTCTTT. Its protein is CSTGGGMNTEAFF.

Concerning this clonotype: Germline and junction disagree at one end, which may indicate a read error. V and J are TRBV6-5 and TRBJ2-5; D unresolved. Looked up from germline, CDR1 is MNHEY and CDR2 is SVGAGI. This CDR3 spans 12 amino acids. CDR3 DNA sequence: TGTGCCAGCAATATCCTGCAAGAGAGCCAGTACTTC. Amino acid sequence: CASNILQESQYF.

Remarks on this clonotype: One junction end disagrees with the germline gene, perhaps due to a read error. V and J are TRBV11-2 and TRBJ1-1; D unclear. Germline V gene sequence: CDR1 SGHAT, CDR2 FQNNGV. The CDR3 contains 14 residues. The CDR3 here is CASSLDLGSREVFF. The CDR3 coding sequence is TGTGCCAGCAGTTTAGATCTGGGCTCTAGAGAAGTTTTCTTT.

This sequence joins TRBV6-1 and TRBJ2-1; the D gene is possibly TRBD1 (6 bases). Deletions cut 7 bases from V and 3 bases from J, with 19 bases between. The CDR3 is made up of 16 amino acids. Per the germline V gene, CDR1 is MNHNS and CDR2 is SASEGT. CDR3 in amino acids: CASMRWGRQDYNEQFF. The CDR3 coding sequence is TGTGCCAGCATGAGGTGGGGCAGACAGGACTACAATGAGCAGTTCTTC.

This clonotype was detected ten times or more. The gene calls are TRBV20-1 and TRBJ2-7; TRBD2 matches 12 bases. The V gene end was trimmed by 6 bases and the J gene end by 4 bases; junction bases not matched to a gene: 7. Germline V gene lookup returns CDR1 DFQATT and CDR2 SNEGSKA (reference sequence). The CDR3 contains 14 residues. The DNA of the CDR3 is TGCAGTGCGAAAGGACTAGCGGGGCGATACGAGCAGTACTTC. Translated: CSAKGLAGRYEQYF.

This clonotype was seen many times. The chain carries TRBV10-2 and TRBJ1-5; perhaps TRBD1 as D (6 bases). The germline V gene encodes CDR1 WSHSY and CDR2 SAAADI. CDR3 length equals 15 residues. V was clipped by 5 bases and J by 2 bases, with 13 bases between them. The CDR3 loop is CASSNRQAGNQPQHF. The CDR3 DNA follows: TGCGCCAGCAGTAATAGACAGGCGGGCAATCAGCCCCAGCATTTT.

The V and J genes are TRBV28 and TRBJ1-4, with 11 bases fitting TRBD1. The germline V gene has CDR1 MDHEN and CDR2 SYDVKM. This CDR3 is built from 16 residues. V dropped 4 bases and J dropped 8; count of bases not matched to a gene: 9. The CDR3 spells CASSSRRDRGKEKLFF. In nucleotides, the CDR3 is TGTGCCAGCAGTTCACGGAGGGACAGGGGGAAGGAAAAACTGTTTTTT.

Only a few counts were recorded for this clonotype. A read error may produce the germline difference seen at one junction end. The rearrangement links TRBV16 to TRBJ2-3; TRBD2 matches 8 bases. Looked up from germline, CDR1 is KGHSY and CDR2 is FQNENV. The CDR3 extends over 18 amino acids. The CDR3 DNA reads TGTGCCAGTAGCCAATTTATCACTAGCGGAGACCTCACAGATACGCAGTATTTT. This encodes CASSQFITSGDLTDTQYF.

The chain links TRBV11-2 to TRBJ2-4; possibly TRBD2 for D (6 bases). The CDR3 spans 15 residues. The germline V gene encodes CDR1 SGHAT and CDR2 FQNNGV. The CDR3 DNA reads TGTGTCAGTAGCCCCGGAGGGGCGGCCAAAAACATTCAGTACTTC. Protein sequence: CVSSPGGAAKNIQYF. Based on the CDR3 plus reference TRBV11-2 and TRBJ2-4, the full variable domain is EAGVAQSPRYKIIEKRQSVAFWCNPISGHATLYWYQQILGQGPKLLIQFQNNGVVDDSQLPKDRFSAERLKGVDSTLKIQPAKLEDSAVYLCVSSPGGAAKNIQYFGAGTRLSVL.

With respect to this clonotype: One end of the junction fails to match germline, which may point to a read error. CDR3 bases: TGTGCCAACAGTGAGGGACTAGCTGGTGTTAGGGAGCAGTACTTC. The encoded protein is CANSEGLAGVREQYF. The V call is TRBV10-2, the J call TRBJ2-7, with TRBD2 matching over 9 bases. This CDR3 region has 15 residues. Per germline, CDR1 WSHSY and CDR2 SAAADI.

As to this clonotype: Germline and junction disagree at one end, which may indicate a read error. The chain combines TRBV10-3 with TRBJ2-7; 7 nucleotides agree with TRBD1. CDR1 is ENHRY and CDR2 is SYGVKD in the germline V gene. This CDR3 is built from 15 residues. CDR3 in DNA: TGTGCCATCAGCTCGACCTTAGGGGGCAAGTACGAGCACTACTTC. This translates into CAISSTLGGKYEHYF.

Note on this clonotype: One end of the junction is discordant with germline, which a read error may explain. V gene TRBV29-1 combines with J gene TRBJ2-3; weak D call: TRBD1 (6 bases). The germline gives CDR1 SQVTM, CDR2 ANQGSEA. The CDR3 is 14 residues long. The CDR3 coding sequence is TGCAGTGGATACGGGACACCTAGCACATATACGCAGTATTTT. It codes for CSGYGTPSTYTQYF.

Concerning this clonotype itself: Sequence at one end of the junction differs from germline and may be a read error. V is TRBV6-2 or TRBV6-3 and J is TRBJ2-2; D is tentatively TRBD1 or TRBD2 (6 bases each). Germline loops: CDR1 MNHEY, CDR2 SVGEGT. The CDR3 length is 15 residues. In nucleotides, the CDR3 is TGTGCCAGCAGTTACCAGCGGAGGGACACCGGGGAACTGTTTTTT. It is translated as CASSYQRRDTGELFF.

Remarks on this clonotype: At one end, the junction sequence differs from germline, possibly due to a read error. V gene TRBV7-3 combines with J gene TRBJ2-1, with D tentatively TRBD2 (5 bases). CDR3 length: 14 residues. Germline V gene data show CDR1 as SGHTA and CDR2 as FQGTGA. The CDR3 DNA sequence: TGTGCCAGCAACTTCGGTCCCGGGGAAAATGAGCTGTTCTTC. Its translation is CASNFGPGENELFF.

This clonotype was counted between two and nine times. The rearrangement uses TRBV28 and TRBJ2-2; D not certain. The CDR3 loop spans 12 amino acids. V dropped 6 bases and J dropped 4 bases, with 6 bases sitting between them. Germline V CDR1 and CDR2: MDHEN, SYDVKM. CDR3 sequence reads: CASRAGTGELFF. The CDR3 nucleotides are TGTGCCAGCAGGGCAGGCACCGGGGAGCTGTTTTTT.

As regards this clonotype: Since the CDR3 does not end with the conserved phenylalanine or tryptophan, this likely comes from a read error. The chain has TRBV28 and TRBJ2-7; maybe TRBD2 (7 bases). Germline loops: CDR1 MDHEN, CDR2 SYDVKM. The CDR3 contains 15 residues. CDR3 protein: CASSASGGLIYDQYI. In nucleotides, the CDR3 is TGTGCCAGCAGTGCCTCGGGGGGCCTGATCTACGACCAGTACATC.

This clonotype was detected only once. The junction departs from the called germline gene at one end, perhaps through a read error. DNA for the CDR3: TGTGCCAGTAGCTTAGATCCGGGATACAATGAGCAGTTCTTC. It specifies CASSLDPGYNEQFF. The chain uses TRBV11-2 and TRBJ2-1; perhaps TRBD2 as D (5 bases). Per germline, CDR1 SGHAT and CDR2 FQNNGV. The CDR3 length is 14 residues.

This clonotype was detected ten times or more. The genes are TRBV30 and TRBJ2-4, with D tentatively TRBD1 (7 bases). The CDR3 loop spans 15 amino acids. Germline-derived CDR1 and CDR2 are GTSNPN and SVGIG (reference sequence). V was clipped by 0 bases and J by 4 bases, with 13 bases between them. CDR3 protein: CAWSVQGGLKNIQYF. The CDR3 coding sequence is TGTGCCTGGAGTGTGCAGGGGGGATTGAAAAACATTCAGTACTTC.

With regard to this clonotype: The conserved closing phenylalanine or tryptophan is absent in this CDR3, likely reflecting a read error. The chain recombines TRBV11-2 with TRBJ2-6; D might be TRBD1 or TRBD2, each matching 6 bases. Germline V gene lookup returns CDR1 SGHAT and CDR2 FQNNGV. The CDR3 has 19 amino acids. The DNA of the CDR3 is TGTACCAGCAGCTCCCCGAGGGGAGGAGGGGGCTCTGGGGCCAACGTCCTGACTATC. Translated: CTSSSPRGGGGSGANVLTI.

The chain combines TRBV6-6 with TRBJ2-7; 10 bases agree with TRBD2. The junction had 10 bases not matched to a gene; V was cut back by 3 bases and J by 2 bases. The CDR3 covers 17 residues. Germline CDR1 is MNHNY and CDR2 is SVGAGI (reference sequence). The CDR3 loop reads CASSYLNLLAGTYEQYF. Written as DNA, the CDR3 is TGTGCCAGCAGTTATTTGAACCTACTAGCGGGGACCTACGAGCAGTACTTC.

The chain is built from TRBV5-1 and TRBJ2-2; D not resolved. V gave up 2 bases and J gave up 4 bases, with 9 bases separating them. CDR3 size: 14 residues. From germline, CDR1 is SGHRS and CDR2 YFSETQ. DNA of the CDR3: TGCGCCAGCAGCTTTTCAGTGCCCACCGGGGAGCTGTTTTTT. This sequence encodes CASSFSVPTGELFF.

This clonotype was found once. One base away lies a much larger clone, so this may be a sequencing read error. Since the CDR3 does not end with the conserved phenylalanine or tryptophan, this likely comes from a read error. The chain has TRBV7-8 and TRBJ1-2; D is unresolved. Trimming cost V 7 bases and J 4 bases, with 16 bases left between them. This CDR3 contains 14 residues. Germline V gene data show CDR1 as SGHVS and CDR2 as FQNEAQ. CDR3 DNA: TGTGCCAGCACCTCTCTTACGGGCTCCTATGGCTACACCTCC. This translates into CASTSLTGSYGYTS.